Sequencing of this T cell receptor beta chain was carried out in a study of blood T cells in healthy people across ages. Study summary: Using template switching, researchers captured about one barcoded beta molecule for each two T cells. Findings and caveats of the study: Changes in expanded clonotypes were possibly confounded, as the CMV status of donors was unknown. Diversity of TCR beta per million T cells declined in a roughly linear way with age. Naive T cell percentage and TCR beta diversity correlated strongly.

With respect to this clonotype: The antigen is unknown.

Next came a second PCR, run for 7 to 11 cycles, which used a sample-barcoded 5' primer along with a J-beta primer mix. Using its own MiXCR run on the 5' RACE reads, TCRdb lists one record per CDR3 protein. The sample lists hundreds of thousands of distinct CDR3 sequences, around 62% occurring once. The CDR3 totals 14 residues. Germline V CDR1 and CDR2: SGDLS, YYNGEE. This chain connects TRBV9 to TRBJ2-7, with 7 bases that match TRBD2. The J call may be wrong; the DNA end is better matched by TRBJ2-5. This clonotype originated in a man aged 25-45 years in good health. The specimen sequenced was blood. CDR3 amino acids: CASSPRPGGETQYF. CDR3 coding DNA: TGTGCCAGCAGCCCTCGTCCGGGGGGAGAGACCCAGTACTTC.